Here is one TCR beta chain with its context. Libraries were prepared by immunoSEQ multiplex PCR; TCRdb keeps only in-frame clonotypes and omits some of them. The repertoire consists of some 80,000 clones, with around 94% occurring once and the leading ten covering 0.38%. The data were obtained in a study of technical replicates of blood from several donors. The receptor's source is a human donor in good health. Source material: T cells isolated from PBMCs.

CDR3 DNA sequence: TGTGCCAGCAGTTTCCCGGGGAATCAGCCCCAGCATTTT. As protein: CASSFPGNQPQHF. The rearrangement uses TRBV28 and TRBJ1-5; no clear D. This CDR3 spans 13 amino acids. Trimming removed 3 bases at V and 4 bases at J, with 7 bases between. Germline V gives CDR1 MDHEN, CDR2 SYDVKM. Using reference TRBV28 and TRBJ1-5 for the parts outside the CDR3, the full variable domain is DVKVTQSSRYLVKRTGEKVFLECVQDMDHENMFWYRQDPGLGLRLIYFSYDVKMKEKGDIPEGYSVSREKKERFSLILESASTNQTSMYLCASSFPGNQPQHFGDGTRLSIL.